A single sample is the source of the 25 T cell receptor beta chains below, sequenced in a study of immune cell composition in non-small cell lung cancer. Normal lung sampling was at least 3 cm from the tumour, as distant as possible. Assay used: immunoSEQ multiplex PCR; TCRdb lists only in-frame clones, some missing. The top ten clones hold approximately 10% of a sample with fewer than 20,000 clones, around 80% of them seen once. The sample was also reused in another study, on CD4 T cells in lung cancer.

The material sequenced was non-adjacent lung tissue. The receptors originated from a human donor with non-small cell lung cancer.

The rearrangement uses TRBV2 and TRBJ2-2, with D possibly being TRBD2 (7 bases). This CDR3 is 15 amino acids long. From germline, CDR1 is SNHLY and CDR2 FYNNEI. The germline V and J ends were trimmed by 8 bases and 3 bases, with 16 bases remaining between them. In nucleotides, the CDR3 is TGTGCCAGCGCCCTGGCGGGGGCCTACACCGGGGAGCTGTTTTTT. Translation: CASALAGAYTGELFF.

The chain uses TRBV7-6 and TRBJ1-1, with TRBD1 matching 8 bases. Germline V gene sequence: CDR1 SGHVS, CDR2 FNYEAQ. The CDR3 length is 15 residues. J was trimmed by 0 bases and V by 5 bases; bases with no gene match: 5. The CDR3 DNA reads as TGTGCCAGCAGCACTCGACAGGGGATGAACACTGAAGCTTTCTTT. Its protein product is CASSTRQGMNTEAFF. The whole variable domain, remainder taken from reference TRBV7-6 and TRBJ1-1, is GAGVSQSPRYKVTKRGQDVALRCDPISGHVSLYWYRQALGQGPEFLTYFNYEAQQDKSGLPNDRFSAERPEGSISTLTIQRTEQRDSAMYRCASSTRQGMNTEAFFGQGTRLTVV.

A word on this clone: At one of its ends the junction is not consistent with the germline gene, which may arise from a read error. V usage is TRBV6-6 and J usage is TRBJ2-7; TRBD1 might be the D (6 bases). Germline V CDR1 and CDR2: MNHNY, SVGAGI (reference sequence). This CDR3 is built from 12 residues. The CDR3 sequence is CTSSTGSYEQYF. In nucleotides, the CDR3 is TGTACCAGCAGTACAGGGTCCTACGAGCAGTACTTC.

This clone was counted a single time. The J gene is TRBJ1-3, the V gene TRBV10-3, with D unresolved. Germline CDR1 is ENHRY and CDR2 is SYGVKD. The CDR3 extends over 13 amino acids. V was trimmed by 8 bases and J by 0 bases, leaving 8 bases between them. CDR3 loop: CAIRPSSGNTIYF. The CDR3 DNA reads TGTGCCATCCGTCCTAGCTCTGGAAACACCATATATTTT.

In its sample, this clone was seen once. V usage is TRBV5-5 and J usage is TRBJ1-2, with 7 bases aligning to TRBD1. The CDR3 has 16 amino acids. The V gene end was trimmed by 0 bases and the J gene end by 3 bases; junction bases not matched to a gene: 8. CDR1 SGHKS and CDR2 YYEKEE come from the germline V gene (reference sequence). In DNA form, the CDR3 reads TGTGCCAGCAGCTTGGATATGGGACAGAGTTACTATGGCTACACCTTC. It encodes CASSLDMGQSYYGYTF.

The chain recombines TRBV7-6 with TRBJ1-1, with TRBD1 as a possible D gene (6 bases). Germline-derived CDR1 and CDR2 are SGHVS and FNYEAQ. The CDR3 spans 16 residues. V was clipped by 3 bases and J by 0 bases, with 14 bases between them. For the CDR3, the DNA is TGTGCCAGCAGCTTCGGGGGCTGGGGACTGAACACTGAAGCTTTCTTT. Translated: CASSFGGWGLNTEAFF.

The rearrangement links TRBV4-2 to TRBJ1-3, with 11 nucleotides matching TRBD1. After removal of 4 bases from V and 0 bases from J, the junction contained 8 bases not matched to a gene. Looked up from germline, CDR1 is LGHNA and CDR2 is YNFKEQ. The CDR3 loop spans 18 amino acids. The chain's CDR3 is CASSLRDRGVNSGNTIYF. The CDR3 nucleotides read TGTGCCAGCAGCCTGCGGGACAGGGGGGTCAACTCTGGAAACACCATATATTTT.

The chain combines TRBV5-8 with TRBJ2-7, with no clear D. Trimming stripped 0 bases from V and 4 bases from J, with 8 bases between. Germline values: CDR1 SGHTS, CDR2 YDEGEE. The CDR3 sequence is 13 residues long. In DNA, the CDR3 is TGTGCCAGCAGCTTGGGACACCTATACGAGCAGTACTTC. Translation: CASSLGHLYEQYF.

The chain is built from TRBV28 and TRBJ1-5, with 7 bases matching TRBD1. This CDR3 has 15 amino acids. Looked up from germline, CDR1 is MDHEN and CDR2 is SYDVKM. V lost 5 bases, J lost 3 bases, and 7 bases stayed unmatched. The DNA for the CDR3 is TGTGCCAGCAGTCCCGCGGGACAGTTCAATCAGCCCCAGCATTTT. This codes for CASSPAGQFNQPQHF.

CDR3: CASSANRGNQPQHF. DNA of the CDR3: TGTGCCAGCAGCGCAAACCGGGGCAATCAGCCCCAGCATTTT. The J gene is TRBJ1-5, the V gene TRBV7-2; D remains unclear. This CDR3 has 14 amino acids. Germline assignment: CDR1 SGHTA and CDR2 FQGNSA. The germline V and J ends were trimmed by 5 bases and 2 bases, with 10 bases remaining between them.

In DNA form, the CDR3 reads TGTGCCAGCAGCCCAGGGCGCGCGGGGGACTACAATGAGCAGTTCTTC. Encoded protein: CASSPGRAGDYNEQFF. V and J are TRBV9 and TRBJ2-1; 7 bases match TRBD2. With V trimmed by 4 bases and J by 3 bases, 10 bases remained unmatched. The germline gives CDR1 SGDLS, CDR2 YYNGEE. The CDR3 totals 16 residues.

The rearrangement joins TRBV5-1 to TRBJ2-5; 14 nucleotides match TRBD2. From germline, CDR1 is SGHRS and CDR2 YFSETQ. CDR3 size: 16 residues. Germline trimming cut 3 bases from V and 1 base from J; bases unmatched to any gene: 2. The CDR3 DNA reads as TGCGCCAGCAGCTCGGGACTAGCGGGGGCCCAAGAGACCCAGTACTTC. Its protein is CASSSGLAGAQETQYF.

The chain combines TRBV7-3 with TRBJ2-3, with TRBD2 identical over 8 bases. CDR3 length: 17 residues. Per the germline V gene, CDR1 is SGHTA and CDR2 is FQGTGA. Germline trimming cut 1 base from V and 5 bases from J; bases unmatched to any gene: 11. The CDR3, as DNA: TGTGCCAGCAGCTTAAAAGCCGGAGCGGGAGAGGGAGATACGCAGTATTTT. It specifies CASSLKAGAGEGDTQYF.

The chain is built from TRBV7-9 and TRBJ2-7; 8 nucleotides match TRBD2. Per germline, CDR1 SEHNR and CDR2 FQNEAQ (reference sequence). V lost 4 bases, J lost 2 bases, and 7 bases stayed unmatched. CDR3 length: 15 residues. This chain's CDR3 is CASSSLLADTYEQYF. CDR3 nucleotides: TGTGCCAGCAGCTCATTACTAGCGGACACCTACGAGCAGTACTTC.

The V gene is TRBV2, the J gene TRBJ1-1; no reliable D call. The CDR3 extends over 19 amino acids. Per the germline V gene, CDR1 is SNHLY and CDR2 is FYNNEI. Deletions cut 5 bases from V and 3 bases from J, with 28 bases between. Here the CDR3 DNA reads TGTGCCAGCAGTATTATTAGGGCCCCTTTCGGGCGATGGGACACTGAAGCTTTCTTT. It specifies CASSIIRAPFGRWDTEAFF.

This sequence joins TRBV18 and TRBJ1-1; TRBD1 matches at 9 bases. Germline loops: CDR1 KGHSH, CDR2 LQKENI. The junction had 5 bases not matched to a gene; V was cut back by 5 bases and J by 4 bases. The CDR3 length is 14 residues. This chain's CDR3 is CASSSGQGTTEAFF. CDR3 DNA sequence: TGTGCCAGCTCATCGGGACAGGGCACCACTGAAGCTTTCTTT.

This clone was counted a single time. J is TRBJ1-1 and V is TRBV5-1; TRBD1 is a possible D gene (6 bases). The germline V gene has CDR1 SGHRS and CDR2 YFSETQ. The CDR3 spans 15 residues. The V end lost 1 base, the J end lost 1 base, and 11 bases lay between the germline ends. The CDR3 reads CASSLTGYWNTEAFF. In DNA form, the CDR3 reads TGCGCCAGCAGCTTGACAGGGTATTGGAACACTGAAGCTTTCTTT.

This chain joins TRBV7-2 and TRBJ2-7; no firm D call. Trimming took 5 bases from V and 7 from J, leaving 12 bases between them. This CDR3 spans 12 amino acids. In germline, CDR1 is SGHTA, CDR2 FQGNSA. This chain's CDR3 is CASSAFRAEQYF. DNA for the CDR3: TGTGCCAGCAGCGCTTTCCGGGCTGAGCAGTACTTC.

The rearrangement uses TRBV6-5 and TRBJ1-6; TRBD1 aligns across 8 bases. V dropped 6 bases and J dropped 6; count of bases not matched to a gene: 4. Germline V gene lookup returns CDR1 MNHEY and CDR2 SVGAGI. CDR3 size: 14 residues. In nucleotides, the CDR3 is TGTGCCAGCAGGATGGACAGGGTTAATTCACCCCTCCACTTT. It specifies CASRMDRVNSPLHF.

V usage is TRBV28 and J usage is TRBJ1-4, with a possible D match to TRBD1 (5 bases). The CDR3 runs 14 residues. V shed 5 bases and J shed 4 bases, with 11 bases lying between them. Germline V gene lookup returns CDR1 MDHEN and CDR2 SYDVKM. The CDR3 DNA reads TGTGCCAGCAGTGAGGACACCCTTAATGAAAAACTGTTTTTT. As protein: CASSEDTLNEKLFF.

The chain combines TRBV19 with TRBJ2-7; 9 nucleotides align to TRBD2. V shed 4 bases, J shed 3 bases, and the junction held 1 base outside the gene matches. Germline values: CDR1 LNHDA, CDR2 SQIVND (reference sequence). The CDR3 has 13 amino acids. The CDR3 protein is CASSTSGVYEQYF. The CDR3 DNA is TGTGCCAGTAGTACTAGCGGGGTCTACGAGCAGTACTTC. Full variable domain (missing parts from reference TRBV19 and TRBJ2-7): DGGITQSPKYLFRKEGQNVTLSCEQNLNHDAMYWYRQDPGQGLRLIYYSQIVNDFQKGDIAEGYSVSREKKESFPLTVTSAQKNPTAFYLCASSTSGVYEQYFGPGTRLTVT.

The CDR3 DNA is TGTGCCAGCAGTTACTCGAGGGACTTTCTACCCGGGGAGCTGTTTTTT. This codes for CASSYSRDFLPGELFF. This chain connects TRBV6-6 to TRBJ2-2; D is possibly TRBD2 (6 bases). The germline CDR1 and CDR2 sequences are MNHNY and SVGAGI (reference sequence). The CDR3 extends over 16 amino acids. V was clipped by 0 bases and J by 6 bases, with 14 bases between them.

The V call is TRBV10-3, the J call TRBJ1-2; no clear D gene. The CDR3 is 13 residues long. Between the trimmed V and J ends, which lost 7 bases and 5 bases, there was a span of 14 bases. Germline CDR1 ENHRY, CDR2 SYGVKD. CDR3 nucleotide sequence: TGTGCCATCACCTCCGGGGTGGAGTATGGCTACACCTTC. Translation: CAITSGVEYGYTF.

The chain combines TRBV5-6 with TRBJ2-5; possibly TRBD2 for D (6 bases). V was cut by 0 bases and J by 4 bases, with 10 bases left in between. There are 14 residues in the CDR3. The germline CDR1 and CDR2 sequences are SGHDT and YYEEEE. Here the CDR3 reads CASSLEMRGETQYF. The DNA for the CDR3 is TGTGCCAGCAGCTTGGAGATGCGGGGAGAGACCCAGTACTTC.

The chain joins TRBV6-5 to TRBJ2-5; 16 nucleotides match TRBD2. The CDR3 runs 16 residues. Per germline, CDR1 MNHEY and CDR2 SVGAGI. V was clipped by 4 bases and J by 5 bases; unmatched bases: 4. CDR3: CASSSPGLAGGETQYF. CDR3 bases: TGTGCCAGCAGTTCCCCGGGACTAGCGGGGGGGGAGACCCAGTACTTC.